Listed here are 9 T cell receptor beta chains from one sample, sequenced in a study of regulatory T cells in long-lasting Graves disease. The sample's time point: persistent/refractory GD, antithyroid drugs over 5 years with positive TRAb. The TCR library was made from RNA that had been extracted from PBMCs in TRIzol. Building the TCR beta libraries relied on iRepertoire HTBI primers, and CDR3 regions underwent Arm-PCR. TCRdb processed the multiplex PCR reads anew with MiXCR; each CDR3 protein has one entry. The table records 400,000 or so distinct CDR3 sequences, about 20% of them present only once. The material was peripheral blood mononuclear cells (PBMCs), obtained when the disease was refractory, from a patient treated with antithyroid drugs. The source of these receptors is a female donor with Graves disease.

In its sample, this clonotype was seen many times. J is TRBJ1-1 and V is TRBV28, with 7 positions matching TRBD1. CDR1 is MDHEN and CDR2 is SYDVKM in the germline V gene. J gave up 1 base and V 5 bases, and 4 bases lay outside the gene matches. The CDR3 is 14 amino acids. This CDR3 reads CASSPWDRNTEAFF. The DNA of the CDR3 is TGTGCCAGCAGTCCATGGGACAGGAACACTGAAGCTTTCTTT.

This clonotype was counted ten times or more. J is TRBJ2-7 and V is TRBV2; a possible D gene is TRBD1 (6 bases). The CDR3 has 13 residues. V was trimmed by 5 bases and J by 2 bases, leaving 10 bases between them. Germline CDR1 and CDR2: SNHLY and FYNNEI. The CDR3 DNA reads TGTGCCAGCAGTCAACAGGGCCCCTACGAGCAGTACTTC. Translation gives CASSQQGPYEQYF.

At least ten counts were recorded for this clonotype. V and J are TRBV12-3 or TRBV12-4 and TRBJ2-7, with a tentative D call TRBD1 (6 bases). This CDR3 region has 12 residues. V lost 3 bases and J 7 bases, leaving 10 bases between the germline ends. CDR3 nucleotides: TGTGCCAGCAGTTTTAGGGGGAGTGAGCAGTACTTC. Amino acids: CASSFRGSEQYF.

This clonotype was counted between two and nine times. V usage is TRBV7-2 and J usage is TRBJ1-1; 10 nucleotides align to TRBD1. The CDR3 spans 15 residues. Unmatched junction bases numbered 8, after V lost 7 bases and J lost 3 bases. Germline-derived CDR1 and CDR2 are SGHTA and FQGNSA. The CDR3 bases are TGTGCCAGCAAACCGGGACAGGGGTGGTACACTGAAGCTTTCTTT. Translated, it gives CASKPGQGWYTEAFF.

The rearrangement joins TRBV19 to TRBJ2-3, with 10 bases matching TRBD2. After removal of 7 bases from V and 0 bases from J, the junction contained 4 bases not matched to a gene. Germline values: CDR1 LNHDA, CDR2 SQIVND (reference sequence). The CDR3 has 15 residues. Written as DNA, the CDR3 is TGTGCCAGTAAGACTAGCGGGTCTAGCACAGATACGCAGTATTTT. Its translation: CASKTSGSSTDTQYF.

This clonotype was seen at least ten times. The chain carries TRBV28 and TRBJ2-7, with 11 bases matching TRBD1. Germline CDR1 is MDHEN and CDR2 is SYDVKM. After removal of 7 bases from V and 6 bases from J, the junction contained 8 bases not matched to a gene. The CDR3 is 14 amino acids. The CDR3 bases are TGTGCCAGCACCCTGGACAGGGGGCTTGGCGAGCAGTACTTC. Translation gives CASTLDRGLGEQYF.

V is TRBV6-1 and J is TRBJ1-1; D remains ambiguous. Trimming pared 6 bases from V and 5 bases from J, leaving 10 bases between. The CDR3 extends over 12 amino acids. Germline values: CDR1 MNHNS, CDR2 SASEGT. The CDR3 loop is CASRVLGTEAFF. Written as DNA, the CDR3 is TGTGCCAGCAGGGTACTAGGTACTGAAGCTTTCTTT.

This chain joins TRBV27 and TRBJ2-2; 8 nucleotides agree with TRBD1. The junction had 14 bases not matched to a gene; V was cut back by 4 bases and J by 7 bases. The CDR3 is made up of 17 amino acids. CDR1 is MNHEY, CDR2 SMNVEV, per germline (reference sequence). This CDR3 is CASSYTTGGLYIGELFF. Written as DNA, the CDR3 is TGTGCCAGCAGTTACACAACAGGGGGATTGTACATCGGGGAGCTGTTTTTT.

This clonotype was seen many times. The chain uses TRBV9 and TRBJ1-2; D unclear. CDR3 size: 12 residues. Looked up from germline, CDR1 is SGDLS and CDR2 is YYNGEE. V lost 0 bases and J lost 8, with 8 bases in between. CDR3 residues: CASSVGKKGYTF. The DNA of the CDR3 is TGTGCCAGCAGCGTAGGAAAGAAGGGCTACACCTTC. Together with reference TRBV9 and TRBJ1-2, the CDR3 gives the full variable domain: DSGVTQTPKHLITATGQRVTLRCSPRSGDLSVYWYQQSLDQGLQFLIQYYNGEERAKGNILERFSAQQFPDLHSELNLSSLELGDSALYFCASSVGKKGYTFGSGTRLTVV.